This record concerns one T cell receptor (beta chain) sequence. These data belong to a study of shared clonotypes between healthy human individuals. Genomic DNA from each subset was divided evenly over several immunoSEQ plates. Data came from immunoSEQ multiplex PCR; TCRdb stores just in-frame clones and leaves some out. Among over a million clones listed, roughly 98.5% were seen once. The sequence was obtained from a man aged 25-45 years in good health. Sequencing input: naive CD4+ T cells sorted from blood. Indicated subset: CD45RA+ positively selected.

CDR3 protein: CASTRQAPSGNTIYF. In nucleotides, the CDR3 is TGTGCCAGCACGCGACAGGCCCCCTCTGGAAACACCATATATTTT. The chain has TRBV6-1 and TRBJ1-3; D is perhaps TRBD1 (6 bases). The CDR3 has 15 residues. The V gene's germline CDR1 is MNHNS and CDR2 SASEGT. Trimming removed 7 bases at V and 0 bases at J, with 13 bases between.